This TCR beta chain stems from a study of T cell changes during pregnancy in multiple sclerosis. TCRdb's table, derived via immunoSEQ multiplex PCR, lists solely in-frame clones and lacks some. The sample includes 40,000 to 50,000 clones, approximately 92% seen only once; the top ten take roughly 1.1%. Germline V gives CDR1 SGHDT, CDR2 YYEEEE. V shed 1 base and J shed 2 bases, with 6 bases lying between them. The CDR3 covers 13 residues. V is TRBV5-6 and J is TRBJ1-1; D not resolved. The source of this sequence is a female donor with multiple sclerosis, enrolled in a pregnancy study. The specimen was CD4+ T cells from peripheral blood mononuclear cells, collected in the first trimester of pregnancy. CDR3 residues: CASSLLKNTEAFF. CDR3 nucleotide sequence: TGTGCCAGCAGCTTGCTAAAAAACACTGAAGCTTTCTTT.